These 24 T cell receptor beta chains were all obtained from the same sample, sequenced in a study of CD8+ T cells in alopecia areata (dated by TCRdb to between 2017 and 2018). The library was obtained by the immunoSEQ multiplex PCR assay. For TCR sequencing, RNA was extracted from every sample and reverse transcribed into cDNA to serve as template. In TCRdb, the immuneACCESS table is reduced to in-frame sequences with V and J assigned. These tables do not hold every clone; where another copy was compared, an unresolved V gene accounts for under half, and the others remain unexplained. Across this sample there are about 100,000 clones, with approximately 63% seen only once. The top ten hold 16% of the sample. Sample treatment or condition, as interpreted from the label and publication: oral pan-JAK inhibitor, 5-10 mg twice daily. The sequences come from CD8+ T cells sorted from blood, collected at approximately week 61, from a patient treated with tofacitinib. These receptors were collected from a human donor with alopecia areata.

This sequence joins TRBV2 and TRBJ1-6; D remains ambiguous. CDR1 is SNHLY, CDR2 FYNNEI, per germline. The CDR3 totals 13 residues. With 7 bases removed from V and 7 bases from J, the gap between germline ends came to 11 bases. The DNA for the CDR3 is TGTGCCAGCAAGCGGACGTCAAATTCACCCCTCCACTTT. It specifies CASKRTSNSPLHF.

A few counts support this clone. CDR3 amino acids: CASSHTRGDEQYF. CDR3 DNA sequence: TGCGCCAGCAGCCATACCAGGGGCGACGAGCAGTACTTC. This chain links TRBV4-1 with TRBJ2-7; the D gene is possibly TRBD1 (6 bases). V was shortened by 3 bases and J by 5 bases, with 11 bases between the two germline ends. The CDR3 loop spans 13 amino acids. The germline V gene encodes CDR1 MGHRA and CDR2 YSYEKL.

The chain employs TRBV7-6 and TRBJ2-5; tentatively, D is TRBD2 (6 bases). This CDR3 has 14 amino acids. Germline CDR1 reads SGHVS; CDR2 reads FNYEAQ. The ends were cut back, 5 bases at V and 2 bases at J, with 12 bases in the middle. The CDR3 nucleotides read TGTGCCAGCAGCCAAACGACTAGTCAAGAGACCCAGTACTTC. It codes for CASSQTTSQETQYF.

A few counts support this clone. The chain links TRBV27 to TRBJ1-5; D may be TRBD1 (5 bases). V lost 5 bases to trimming and J lost 6 bases, with 14 bases between them. Per germline, CDR1 MNHEY and CDR2 SMNVEV (reference sequence). The CDR3 sequence is 14 residues long. The CDR3 loop reads CASSPPGVSQPQHF. In nucleotides, the CDR3 is TGTGCCAGCAGTCCCCCGGGGGTGAGTCAGCCCCAGCATTTT.

This chain uses TRBV27 with TRBJ2-5, with a possible D match to TRBD2 (7 bases). The CDR3 has 13 amino acids. Germline lookup yields CDR1 MNHEY and CDR2 SMNVEV (reference sequence). With 3 bases removed from V and 5 bases from J, the gap between germline ends came to 10 bases. This CDR3 is CASSLRGLETQYF. DNA for the CDR3: TGTGCCAGCAGTTTGCGGGGGCTTGAGACCCAGTACTTC.

This clone was found a few times. This rearrangement joins TRBV2 to TRBJ2-5; weak D call: TRBD2 (6 bases). This CDR3 is 15 amino acids long. Germline V gene data show CDR1 as SNHLY and CDR2 as FYNNEI. V gave up 2 bases and J gave up 4 bases, with 14 bases separating them. CDR3 nucleotides: TGTGCCAGCAGTGAAATTGGAGGGGTCCGAGAGACCCAGTACTTC. This sequence encodes CASSEIGGVRETQYF.

There are a few counts of this clone. This chain uses TRBV5-1 with TRBJ2-1; D gene ambiguous. Looked up from germline, CDR1 is SGHRS and CDR2 is YFSETQ. CDR3 length: 12 residues. Trimming stripped 7 bases from V and 5 bases from J, with 10 bases between. The CDR3 DNA is TGCGCCAGCTGGCTTGCGAACAATGAGCAGTTCTTC. This gives the protein CASWLANNEQFF.

V usage is TRBV30 and J usage is TRBJ1-2; D is possibly TRBD1 (5 bases). Germline V CDR1 and CDR2: GTSNPN, SVGIG (reference sequence). Trimming took off 0 bases at V and 8 bases at J, with 10 bases between the two ends. This CDR3 has 12 amino acids. The CDR3 sequence: CAWSVPGQGYTF. CDR3 coding DNA: TGTGCCTGGAGTGTACCAGGGCAAGGCTACACCTTC.

This clone appeared a few times. The chain couples TRBV19 to TRBJ1-1, with 7 bases matching TRBD1. Germline assignment: CDR1 LNHDA and CDR2 SQIVND (reference sequence). The V gene end was trimmed by 7 bases and the J gene end by 4 bases; junction bases not matched to a gene: 6. This CDR3 contains 13 residues. The CDR3 DNA reads as TGTGCCAGTACCGCAACAGGGGTCACTGAAGCTTTCTTT. Its protein is CASTATGVTEAFF.

The rearrangement links TRBV10-1 to TRBJ1-2; no definite D call. There are 14 residues in the CDR3. The germline V and J ends were trimmed by 3 bases and 6 bases, with 14 bases remaining between them. CDR1 WNHNN and CDR2 SYGVQD come from the germline V gene (reference sequence). The chain's CDR3 is CASSDSREGDGYTF. The CDR3 DNA sequence: TGCGCCAGCAGTGATAGTCGGGAGGGCGATGGCTACACCTTC.

J is TRBJ2-5 and V is TRBV5-6, with D tentatively TRBD1 (6 bases). The V end lost 1 base, the J end lost 2 bases, and 9 bases lay between the germline ends. Germline assignment: CDR1 SGHDT and CDR2 YYEEEE. The CDR3 has 14 amino acids. The CDR3 reads CASSLFRGQETQYF. In DNA form, the CDR3 reads TGTGCCAGCAGCTTGTTTAGGGGGCAAGAGACCCAGTACTTC.

This sequence joins TRBV29-1 and TRBJ2-7; maybe TRBD1 (5 bases). Looked up from germline, CDR1 is SQVTM and CDR2 is ANQGSEA. Deletions cut 7 bases from V and 3 bases from J, with 16 bases between. The CDR3 totals 13 residues. The CDR3 here is CSALDSLSYEQYF. The CDR3 DNA sequence: TGCAGCGCCCTAGACAGTTTAAGCTACGAGCAGTACTTC.

This rearrangement joins TRBV13 to TRBJ1-1; D is perhaps TRBD1 (5 bases). This CDR3 has 14 residues. Germline CDR1 PRHDT, CDR2 FYEKMQ (reference sequence). The germline V and J ends were trimmed by 5 bases and 5 bases, with 15 bases remaining between them. CDR3 amino acids: CASSPPQQGTEAFF. The DNA of the CDR3 is TGTGCCAGCAGCCCCCCCCAGCAGGGTACTGAAGCTTTCTTT.

The rearrangement links TRBV6-5 to TRBJ1-4; D is perhaps TRBD1 (6 bases). V was shortened by 2 bases and J by 7 bases, with 8 bases between the two germline ends. The CDR3 spans 13 residues. Germline lookup yields CDR1 MNHEY and CDR2 SVGAGI. CDR3 region: CASSYGQSEKLFF. The CDR3 nucleotides are TGTGCCAGCAGTTACGGACAGAGTGAAAAACTGTTTTTT.

The genes are TRBV13 and TRBJ2-3; D is perhaps TRBD2 (7 bases). CDR1 is PRHDT and CDR2 is FYEKMQ in the germline V gene (reference sequence). Deletions cut 4 bases from V and 2 bases from J, with 10 bases between. This CDR3 has 14 amino acids. In DNA, the CDR3 is TGTGCCAGCAGCTACGGGGGGCCCACAGATACGCAGTATTTT. The encoded protein is CASSYGGPTDTQYF.

V is TRBV6-6 and J is TRBJ1-2, with D perhaps TRBD1 (6 bases). Germline-derived CDR1 and CDR2 are MNHNY and SVGAGI (reference sequence). CDR3 length: 15 residues. Trimming took off 6 bases at V and 5 bases at J, with 19 bases between the two ends. This CDR3 reads CASRPTLTGGYGYTF. The DNA of the CDR3 is TGTGCCAGCAGGCCAACGCTGACAGGAGGGTATGGCTACACCTTC.

This clone turned up a few times. V gene TRBV6-6 combines with J gene TRBJ2-5; 7 positions agree with TRBD1. V shed 0 bases, J shed 5 bases, and the junction held 3 bases outside the gene matches. Germline values: CDR1 MNHNY, CDR2 SVGAGI (reference sequence). The length of the CDR3 is 14 residues. The CDR3 sequence: CASSYSTGVETQYF. The CDR3 DNA is TGTGCCAGCAGTTACTCCACAGGGGTCGAGACCCAGTACTTC.

The CDR3 loop is CASKERGRYF. DNA for the CDR3: TGTGCCAGTAAGGAGCGGGGAAGGTATTTT. The chain links TRBV19 to TRBJ2-3; 7 positions match TRBD2. Germline trimming cut 7 bases from V and 14 bases from J; bases unmatched to any gene: 6. This CDR3 contains 10 residues. Germline V gene data show CDR1 as LNHDA and CDR2 as SQIVND (reference sequence).

The chain has TRBV2 and TRBJ1-1, with no clear D. Trimming removed 1 base from V and 1 base from J, with 7 bases in between. CDR1 and CDR2 from the germline V gene are SNHLY and FYNNEI. The CDR3 sequence is 14 residues long. The CDR3 nucleotides read TGTGCCAGCAGTGAAGGTGGCGCGAACACTGAAGCTTTCTTT. This gives the protein CASSEGGANTEAFF.

The chain carries TRBV23-1 and TRBJ2-1; possible D gene TRBD2, 6 bases. TRBV23-1 is an ORF, and what it does is uncertain. The CDR3 length is 17 residues. With 11 bases removed from V and 5 bases from J, the gap between germline ends came to 28 bases. CDR3 residues: CAPVPIGGWYGDNEQFF. For the CDR3, the DNA is TGCGCCCCAGTCCCGATCGGGGGTTGGTACGGAGACAATGAGCAGTTCTTC.

The CDR3 sequence: CASSHRDREREYTGELFF. CDR3 sequence (DNA): TGTGCCAGCAGCCACCGGGACAGGGAAAGGGAATACACCGGGGAGCTGTTTTTT. J is TRBJ2-2 and V is TRBV27; 9 positions agree with TRBD1. Germline values: CDR1 MNHEY, CDR2 SMNVEV (reference sequence). This CDR3 is 18 amino acids long. V shed 6 bases, J shed 3 bases, and the junction held 14 bases outside the gene matches.

This sequence joins TRBV4-2 and TRBJ2-1; D may be TRBD2 (6 bases). There are 14 residues in the CDR3. With 4 bases removed from V and 3 bases from J, the gap between germline ends came to 10 bases. Germline loops: CDR1 LGHNA, CDR2 YNFKEQ. CDR3 DNA: TGTGCCAGCAGCCTAGCGGTGTACTACAATGAGCAGTTCTTC. As protein: CASSLAVYYNEQFF.

This rearrangement joins TRBV7-9 to TRBJ2-7; tentative D call: TRBD1 (5 bases). V lost 4 bases to trimming and J lost 0 bases, with 10 bases between them. Germline CDR1 is SEHNR and CDR2 is FQNEAQ (reference sequence). The CDR3 extends over 14 amino acids. Here the CDR3 reads CASSSMDNSYEQYF. For the CDR3, the DNA is TGTGCCAGCAGCTCGATGGACAACTCCTACGAGCAGTACTTC.

J is TRBJ1-6 and V is TRBV9, with 11 positions matching TRBD1. V lost 4 bases to trimming and J lost 10 bases; unmatched junction nucleotides: 7. The germline CDR1 and CDR2 sequences are SGDLS and YYNGEE. There are 15 residues in the CDR3. The CDR3 protein is CASSLRTGGQSPLHF. The CDR3 bases are TGTGCCAGCAGCTTAAGGACAGGGGGCCAATCACCCCTCCACTTT.